What follows describes a single T cell receptor beta chain. This specimen belongs to a study of blood T cells in healthy people across ages. Study-wide context: In model experiments, template switching was able to capture about one barcoded beta molecule for every two T cells that were present.

Through a sample-barcoded 5' primer and a J-beta primer mix, a second PCR was run for about 6 to 11 cycles. Using its own MiXCR run on the 5' RACE reads, TCRdb lists one record per CDR3 protein. The sample consists of approximately 800,000 distinct CDR3 sequences, 36% of them appearing once. Every donor gave ten milliliters of peripheral blood. Total RNA, at least 5.5 micrograms per sample, was extracted from PBMCs. Trimming took 3 bases from V and 5 from J, leaving 19 bases between them. Germline values: CDR1 MNHEY, CDR2 SMNVEV (reference sequence). The CDR3 is 16 residues long. The sample taken for sequencing was blood. The TCR comes from a man aged 18 to 30 in good health. The J gene is TRBJ1-2, the V gene TRBV27; D is undetermined. The CDR3 sequence: CASSFSHSVTAYGYTF. Written as DNA, the CDR3 is TGTGCCAGCAGTTTCTCCCATAGTGTGACGGCTTATGGCTACACCTTC.